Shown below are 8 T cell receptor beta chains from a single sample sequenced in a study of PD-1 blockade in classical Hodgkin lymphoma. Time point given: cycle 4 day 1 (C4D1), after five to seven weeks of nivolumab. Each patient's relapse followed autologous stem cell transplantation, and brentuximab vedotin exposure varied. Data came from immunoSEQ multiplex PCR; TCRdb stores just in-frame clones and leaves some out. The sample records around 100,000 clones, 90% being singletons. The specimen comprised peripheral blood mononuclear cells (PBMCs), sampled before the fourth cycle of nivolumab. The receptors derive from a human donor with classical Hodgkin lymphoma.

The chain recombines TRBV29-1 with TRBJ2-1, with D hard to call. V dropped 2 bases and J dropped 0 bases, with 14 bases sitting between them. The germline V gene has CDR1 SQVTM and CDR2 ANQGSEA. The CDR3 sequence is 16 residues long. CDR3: CSVEWSARSSYNEQFF. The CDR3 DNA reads TGCAGCGTTGAATGGTCGGCGCGCAGCTCCTACAATGAGCAGTTCTTC.

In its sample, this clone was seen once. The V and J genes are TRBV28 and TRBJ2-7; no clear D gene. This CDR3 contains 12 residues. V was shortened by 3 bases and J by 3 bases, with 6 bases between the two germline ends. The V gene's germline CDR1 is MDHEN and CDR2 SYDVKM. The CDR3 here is CASSFGVYEQYF. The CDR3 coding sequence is TGTGCCAGCAGTTTTGGTGTCTACGAGCAGTACTTC.

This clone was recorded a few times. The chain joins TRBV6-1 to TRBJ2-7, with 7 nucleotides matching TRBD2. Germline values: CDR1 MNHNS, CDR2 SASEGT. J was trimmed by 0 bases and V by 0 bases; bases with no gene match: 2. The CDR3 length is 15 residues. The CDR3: CASSEAGGSSYEQYF. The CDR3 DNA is TGTGCCAGCAGTGAAGCGGGGGGGAGCTCCTACGAGCAGTACTTC.

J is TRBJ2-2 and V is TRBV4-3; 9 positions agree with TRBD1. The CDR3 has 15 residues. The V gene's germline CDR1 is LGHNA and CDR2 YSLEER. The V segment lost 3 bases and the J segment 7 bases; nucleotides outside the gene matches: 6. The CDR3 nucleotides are TGCGCCAGCAGCCAGAACAGGGGGCGCGGCGGGGAGCTGTTTTTT. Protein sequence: CASSQNRGRGGELFF.

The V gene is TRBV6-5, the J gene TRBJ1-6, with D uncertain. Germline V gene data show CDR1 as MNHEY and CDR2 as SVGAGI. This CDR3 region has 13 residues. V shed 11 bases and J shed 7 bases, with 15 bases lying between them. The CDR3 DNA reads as TGTGCCGTCCGACAAGGTGAGAATTCACCCCTCCACTTT. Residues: CAVRQGENSPLHF.

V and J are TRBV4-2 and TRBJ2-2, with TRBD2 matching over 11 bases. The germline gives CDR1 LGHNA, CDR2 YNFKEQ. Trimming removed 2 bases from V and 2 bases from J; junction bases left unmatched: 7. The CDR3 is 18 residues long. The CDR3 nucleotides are TGTGCCAGCAGCCAACCCCTAGCGGGGGGAGGTAACACCGGGGAGCTGTTTTTT. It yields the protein CASSQPLAGGGNTGELFF.

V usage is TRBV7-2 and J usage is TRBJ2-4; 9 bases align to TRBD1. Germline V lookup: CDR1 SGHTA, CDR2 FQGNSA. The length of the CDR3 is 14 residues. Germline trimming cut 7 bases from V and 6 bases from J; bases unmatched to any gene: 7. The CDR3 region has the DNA TGTGCCAGCACCGTTGGGACAGGGTCAAACATTCAGTACTTC. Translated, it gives CASTVGTGSNIQYF.

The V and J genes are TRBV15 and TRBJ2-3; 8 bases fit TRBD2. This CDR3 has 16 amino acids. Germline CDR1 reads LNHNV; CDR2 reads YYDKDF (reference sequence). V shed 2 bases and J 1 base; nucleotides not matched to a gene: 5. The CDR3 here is CATSRPLSGGTDTQYF. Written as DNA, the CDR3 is TGTGCCACCAGCAGACCCCTTAGCGGGGGCACAGATACGCAGTATTTT.